These 13 T cell receptor beta chains were sequenced from one sample in a study of control samples from healthy donors and cancer patients. Libraries were prepared by immunoSEQ multiplex PCR; TCRdb keeps only in-frame clonotypes and omits some of them. The profile shows 130,000 to 150,000 clones, over 90% of them singletons. The sample was PBMCs. The receptors stem from a man in his 60s with colorectal cancer.

DNA of the CDR3: TGTGCCAGCAGTGAACCGACAGGGGCTACTAATGAAAAACTGTTTTTT. The encoded protein is CASSEPTGATNEKLFF. The chain uses TRBV6-1 and TRBJ1-4; TRBD1 matches at 8 bases. V shed 2 bases, J shed 2 bases, and the junction held 4 bases outside the gene matches. Germline V gives CDR1 MNHNS, CDR2 SASEGT. The CDR3 runs to 16 residues.

The chain couples TRBV27 to TRBJ1-2, with D unresolved. The CDR3 extends over 13 amino acids. Germline V gene lookup returns CDR1 MNHEY and CDR2 SMNVEV (reference sequence). V lost 7 bases and J lost 3, with 12 bases in between. Here the CDR3 reads CASTGGSHYGYTF. As DNA, the CDR3 is TGTGCCAGCACGGGCGGCAGCCACTATGGCTACACCTTC.

This rearrangement joins TRBV6-5 to TRBJ2-7, with TRBD2 identical over 10 bases. CDR3 length: 15 amino acids. Germline trimming cut 9 bases from V and 0 bases from J; bases unmatched to any gene: 8. In germline, CDR1 is MNHEY, CDR2 SVGAGI. The CDR3 nucleotides are TGTGCCAGTCGCCCACTAGCGGGGCCCTCCTACGAGCAGTACTTC. Translated: CASRPLAGPSYEQYF.

This chain connects TRBV5-6 to TRBJ2-5; 7 bases are a match to TRBD1. The CDR3 is 13 residues long. Trimming at V came to 4 bases and at J to 4 bases, leaving 4 bases not matched to a gene. CDR1 is SGHDT and CDR2 is YYEEEE in the germline V gene. DNA of the CDR3: TGTGCCAGCAGCCCCGACAGGGTAGAGACCCAGTACTTC. It encodes CASSPDRVETQYF.

In nucleotides, the CDR3 is TGTGCCAGTAGTATTGGTGGGGGTAGGACCGGGGAGCTGTTTTTT. This codes for CASSIGGGRTGELFF. V is TRBV19 and J is TRBJ2-2; D tentatively reads TRBD1 or TRBD2 (5 bases each). CDR3 size: 15 residues. Germline assignment: CDR1 LNHDA and CDR2 SQIVND (reference sequence). Trimming stripped 3 bases from V and 5 bases from J, with 13 bases between.

The chain couples TRBV18 to TRBJ2-7; no reliable D call. The CDR3 is 14 residues long. The V end lost 5 bases, the J end lost 1 base, and 12 bases lay between the germline ends. CDR1 and CDR2 (germline): KGHSH, LQKENI. The CDR3 DNA reads as TGTGCCAGCTCAGCCACTACTGAGTCCTACGAGCAGTACTTC. As protein: CASSATTESYEQYF.

The CDR3 region has the DNA TGTGCCAGTAGTCCGGGGACAGGGCGCAATGAGCAGTTCTTC. It is translated as CASSPGTGRNEQFF. The chain joins TRBV19 to TRBJ2-1; 9 positions agree with TRBD1. This CDR3 has 14 amino acids. V gave up 5 bases and J gave up 6 bases; unmatched junction bases: 5. The germline V gene encodes CDR1 LNHDA and CDR2 SQIVND (reference sequence).

The chain joins TRBV18 to TRBJ2-5, with 7 bases lining up with TRBD1. The CDR3 extends over 15 amino acids. Per germline, CDR1 KGHSH and CDR2 LQKENI. V was pared by 2 bases and J by 3 bases, with 6 bases of the junction left unmatched. CDR3 protein: CASSPGTDSKETQYF. The DNA for the CDR3 is TGTGCCAGCTCACCAGGGACAGACAGTAAAGAGACCCAGTACTTC.

The chain employs TRBV5-5 and TRBJ1-1; D ambiguous. The germline V gene has CDR1 SGHKS and CDR2 YYEKEE (reference sequence). V gave up 5 bases and J gave up 0 bases, with 5 bases separating them. This CDR3 region has 12 residues. The CDR3 region is CASRSMNTEAFF. The CDR3 nucleotides are TGTGCCAGCAGAAGCATGAACACTGAAGCTTTCTTT.

This clone has more than one count but fewer than ten. This rearrangement joins TRBV4-1 to TRBJ1-1, with 9 bases matching TRBD1. Germline CDR1 and CDR2: MGHRA and YSYEKL. The CDR3 is 14 residues long. Losses at the gene ends were 3 bases for V and 8 bases for J; bases not matched to a gene: 7. The CDR3 sequence: CASSQGDREGEAFF. For the CDR3, the DNA is TGCGCCAGCAGCCAGGGGGACAGGGAGGGCGAAGCTTTCTTT.

The rearrangement uses TRBV3-1 (or the pseudogene TRBV3-2) and TRBJ2-3; maybe TRBD1 (5 bases). V was trimmed by 1 base and J by 3 bases, leaving 11 bases between them. Per germline, CDR1 LGHDT and CDR2 YNNKEL (reference sequence). This CDR3 has 15 amino acids. DNA for the CDR3: TGTGCCAGCAGCCAAGTAAGGGGTCGGACAGATACGCAGTATTTT. Translating gives CASSQVRGRTDTQYF.

The chain joins TRBV6-1 to TRBJ2-2, with unresolved D. V was trimmed by 1 base and J by 2 bases, leaving 5 bases between them. The CDR3 has 14 amino acids. Germline V gives CDR1 MNHNS, CDR2 SASEGT. Written as DNA, the CDR3 is TGTGCCAGCAGTGAAGGGGGTAACACCGGGGAGCTGTTTTTT. It is translated as CASSEGGNTGELFF.

Note on this clone: One end of the junction fails to match germline, which may point to a read error. V is TRBV23-1 and J is TRBJ2-7, with D perhaps given as TRBD1 or TRBD2 (5 bases each). TRBV23-1 is assigned to the ORF class and has an uncertain function. The CDR3 is 11 residues long. DNA for the CDR3: TGCGCCACCAGTGGGGGACGCGAGCAGTACTTC. Protein sequence: CATSGGREQYF.